Shown below are 30 T cell receptor beta chains from a single sample sequenced in a study of T-cell reconstitution after alpha-beta-depleted transplantation in children. Preparation of the TCRbeta library used unique molecular identifiers. MiXCR, applied by TCRdb to the PCR reads, yields one record per CDR3 protein. The sample holds 330,000 or so distinct CDR3 sequences; 10% are singletons and the top ten take about 2.3%. The specimen comprised PBMCs from the stem cell graft donor, sampled from the stem cell graft. These receptors were obtained from a human donor who donated a stem cell graft to a child with acute lymphoblastic leukemia.

The sample holds a few counts of this clonotype. This chain links TRBV12-3 or TRBV12-4 with TRBJ2-5; TRBD1 is a possible D gene (6 bases). The CDR3 spans 12 residues. Trimming stripped 5 bases from V and 4 bases from J, with 8 bases between. The CDR3: CASSHRVETQYF. The CDR3 bases are TGTGCCAGCAGTCACAGGGTAGAGACCCAGTACTTC.

The rearrangement links TRBV19 to TRBJ2-7, with D tentatively TRBD1 or TRBD2 (6 bases each). The CDR3 sequence is 15 residues long. In germline, CDR1 is LNHDA, CDR2 SQIVND (reference sequence). Between the trimmed V and J ends, which lost 3 bases and 3 bases, there was a span of 15 bases. CDR3 nucleotides: TGTGCCAGTAGTATCGGGGGCCTCAGAAACTACGAGCAGTACTTC. It codes for CASSIGGLRNYEQYF.

This clonotype has a count of ten or more. The rearrangement uses TRBV7-9 and TRBJ2-1, with TRBD2 identical over 9 bases. Germline CDR1 is SEHNR and CDR2 is FQNEAQ (reference sequence). The CDR3 totals 15 residues. V was clipped by 5 bases and J by 6 bases; unmatched bases: 8. The CDR3 sequence: CASSAWREGGNEQFF. CDR3 coding DNA: TGTGCCAGCAGCGCCTGGCGGGAGGGCGGCAATGAGCAGTTCTTC.

Ten or more counts support this clonotype. The chain is built from TRBV27 and TRBJ2-5, with D possibly being TRBD2 (5 bases). The V gene's germline CDR1 is MNHEY and CDR2 SMNVEV (reference sequence). There are 12 residues in the CDR3. Trimming stripped 6 bases from V and 1 base from J, with 6 bases between. The CDR3 DNA reads as TGTGCCAGCAGGAGGGCCCAAGAGACCCAGTACTTC. This translates into CASRRAQETQYF.

The J gene is TRBJ2-7, the V gene TRBV9, with TRBD2 matching 10 bases. This CDR3 is built from 14 residues. Germline assignment: CDR1 SGDLS and CDR2 YYNGEE. The trim removed 2 bases at V and 3 bases at J, leaving 2 bases unmatched. For the CDR3, the DNA is TGTGCCAGCAGCGTTAGCGGGGGGAACTACGAGCAGTACTTC. Its protein is CASSVSGGNYEQYF.

This clonotype has ten or more counts. The chain carries TRBV5-1 and TRBJ1-1; 9 bases align to TRBD1. This CDR3 has 12 residues. After removal of 4 bases from V and 8 bases from J, the junction contained 3 bases not matched to a gene. Germline V lookup: CDR1 SGHRS, CDR2 YFSETQ. CDR3: CASSSGTGEAFF. CDR3 nucleotides: TGCGCCAGCAGCAGCGGGACAGGGGAAGCTTTCTTT.

This clonotype was detected a few times. The V gene is TRBV10-3, the J gene TRBJ1-6; 9 bases line up with TRBD1. The CDR3 spans 14 residues. Germline V gives CDR1 ENHRY, CDR2 SYGVKD. V was clipped by 10 bases and J by 7 bases; unmatched bases: 8. The CDR3 DNA sequence: TGTGCCACAAGCCTCGGACAGGGGAATTCACCCCTCCACTTT. Protein product: CATSLGQGNSPLHF.

The rearrangement joins TRBV6-5 to TRBJ1-1, with TRBD1 as a possible D gene (5 bases). CDR1 MNHEY and CDR2 SVGAGI come from the germline V gene. The germline V and J ends were trimmed by 2 bases and 4 bases, with 26 bases remaining between them. The CDR3 has 19 amino acids. The CDR3 nucleotides are TGTGCCAGCAGTTACAACACACCGCGGGGGGACGTGAGGGGCACTGAAGCTTTCTTT. As protein: CASSYNTPRGDVRGTEAFF.

This chain uses TRBV28 with TRBJ2-1; 9 nucleotides agree with TRBD2. The V and J ends lost 11 bases and 9 bases, in that order; junction bases with no gene match: 8. The CDR3 runs 12 residues. Germline values: CDR1 MDHEN, CDR2 SYDVKM. Here the CDR3 reads CAGAGGPGEQFF. CDR3 nucleotide sequence: TGTGCCGGGGCGGGAGGGCCGGGTGAGCAGTTCTTC.

This chain's CDR3 is CASSLGWGNEQFF. The CDR3 DNA reads as TGTGCCAGCAGCTTAGGGTGGGGGAATGAGCAGTTCTTC. The genes are TRBV7-9 and TRBJ2-1; D possibly matches TRBD1 or TRBD2 (5 bases each). The V end lost 1 base, the J end lost 7 bases, and 8 bases lay between the germline ends. The CDR3 loop spans 13 amino acids. The germline gives CDR1 SEHNR, CDR2 FQNEAQ (reference sequence).

The chain recombines TRBV5-1 with TRBJ2-3; D is undetermined. This CDR3 contains 14 residues. Germline assignment: CDR1 SGHRS and CDR2 YFSETQ. Trimming removed 3 bases from V and 0 bases from J, with 8 bases in between. The CDR3 sequence is CASSSHPSTDTQYF. The CDR3 nucleotides read TGCGCCAGCAGCTCTCACCCCAGCACAGATACGCAGTATTTT.

This clonotype has a count of ten or more. The chain combines TRBV20-1 with TRBJ1-6, with TRBD1 as a possible D gene (6 bases). The CDR3 is 16 residues long. In germline, CDR1 is DFQATT, CDR2 SNEGSKA (reference sequence). V lost 6 bases to trimming and J lost 0 bases, with 15 bases between them. CDR3 loop: CSAITGPSSYNSPLHF. The CDR3, as DNA: TGCAGTGCAATTACAGGGCCGAGCTCCTATAATTCACCCCTCCACTTT.

The chain uses TRBV28 and TRBJ1-5, with D hard to call. CDR3 length: 14 amino acids. Trimming took off 4 bases at V and 3 bases at J, with 10 bases between the two ends. Germline values: CDR1 MDHEN, CDR2 SYDVKM. The CDR3 here is CASSSYGYNQPQHF. CDR3 nucleotides: TGTGCCAGCAGTTCATATGGATACAATCAGCCCCAGCATTTT.

This clonotype was seen more than once but under ten times. The V and J genes are TRBV5-1 and TRBJ2-2, with unresolved D. This CDR3 has 15 amino acids. Germline V gene lookup returns CDR1 SGHRS and CDR2 YFSETQ. V was pared by 0 bases and J by 0 bases, with 6 bases between. The CDR3 protein is CASSLAPSNTGELFF. CDR3 sequence (DNA): TGCGCCAGCAGCTTGGCGCCCTCGAACACCGGGGAGCTGTTTTTT.

This clonotype has just a few counts. The V and J genes are TRBV6-6 and TRBJ2-5, with D possibly being TRBD1 (5 bases). The CDR3 is 13 amino acids. V shed 0 bases and J shed 10 bases, with 12 bases lying between them. CDR1 is MNHNY, CDR2 SVGAGI, per germline (reference sequence). CDR3 loop: CASSYSPPTDQYF. The CDR3 DNA reads TGTGCCAGCAGTTACTCCCCCCCGACAGACCAGTACTTC.

The table lists this clonotype with a few counts. The chain links TRBV28 to TRBJ1-5; D is unresolved. The CDR3 length is 15 residues. The germline V gene encodes CDR1 MDHEN and CDR2 SYDVKM. Trimming pared 5 bases from V and 1 base from J, leaving 12 bases between. Here the CDR3 reads CASSDPGASNQPQHF. In nucleotides, the CDR3 is TGTGCCAGCAGTGACCCGGGCGCCAGCAATCAGCCCCAGCATTTT.

The chain employs TRBV5-1 and TRBJ2-1; a weak D match, TRBD2 (6 bases). CDR3 length equals 14 residues. V lost 3 bases and J lost 7, with 14 bases in between. Germline CDR1 reads SGHRS; CDR2 reads YFSETQ. The CDR3, as DNA: TGCGCCAGCAGCTCGGTGAGACTAGTGAATGAGCAGTTCTTC. Protein product: CASSSVRLVNEQFF.

The rearrangement links TRBV18 to TRBJ2-5; D not certain. The CDR3 is made up of 13 amino acids. Germline V gene lookup returns CDR1 KGHSH and CDR2 LQKENI. Trimming took 2 bases from V and 7 from J, leaving 11 bases between them. The CDR3 loop is CASSPGPERTQYF. The CDR3 region has the DNA TGTGCCAGCTCACCAGGGCCCGAGCGGACCCAGTACTTC.

This clonotype was seen repeatedly, ten times or more. The J gene is TRBJ1-1, the V gene TRBV5-6; perhaps TRBD1 as D (6 bases). The CDR3 is 16 residues long. Trimming took off 2 bases at V and 4 bases at J, with 18 bases between the two ends. The V gene's germline CDR1 is SGHDT and CDR2 YYEEEE. Written as DNA, the CDR3 is TGTGCCAGCAGCTTTGGGGGCGCGACAGCGGGCACTGAAGCTTTCTTT. Its protein product is CASSFGGATAGTEAFF.

This clonotype was seen repeatedly, ten times or more. Here the CDR3 reads CASSPNLAGGPPDTQYF. In DNA, the CDR3 is TGTGCCAGCAGTCCGAACCTAGCGGGAGGGCCCCCAGATACGCAGTATTTT. The V and J genes are TRBV6-5 and TRBJ2-3; 12 positions match TRBD2. Unmatched junction bases numbered 10, after V lost 5 bases and J lost 4 bases. The CDR3 loop spans 17 amino acids. Germline lookup yields CDR1 MNHEY and CDR2 SVGAGI.

The gene calls are TRBV10-3 and TRBJ1-1; 7 nucleotides line up with TRBD1. Germline trimming cut 4 bases from V and 0 bases from J; bases unmatched to any gene: 5. There are 15 residues in the CDR3. Germline loops: CDR1 ENHRY, CDR2 SYGVKD. Here the CDR3 DNA reads TGTGCCATCAGTGGCAGGGACAGAATGAACACTGAAGCTTTCTTT. Translating it yields CAISGRDRMNTEAFF.

The sample holds many counts of this clonotype. The chain is built from TRBV5-1 and TRBJ1-5; possibly TRBD1 for D (6 bases). Trimming took off 0 bases at V and 3 bases at J, with 10 bases between the two ends. The CDR3 has 15 amino acids. The germline CDR1 and CDR2 sequences are SGHRS and YFSETQ. CDR3 sequence (DNA): TGCGCCAGCAGCTTGGTTTCAGGGGACAATCAGCCCCAGCATTTT. Amino acid sequence: CASSLVSGDNQPQHF.

The table lists this clonotype with many counts. The chain employs TRBV9 and TRBJ1-1, with D possibly being TRBD1 (5 bases). Germline V lookup: CDR1 SGDLS, CDR2 YYNGEE. The V end lost 3 bases, the J end lost 0 bases, and 9 bases lay between the germline ends. The CDR3 is made up of 14 amino acids. Written as DNA, the CDR3 is TGTGCCAGCAGCGGAGAGACAGTGAACACTGAAGCTTTCTTT. It specifies CASSGETVNTEAFF.

This clonotype has just a few counts. The chain is built from TRBV20-1 and TRBJ1-2, with 10 nucleotides matching TRBD1. The germline V gene encodes CDR1 DFQATT and CDR2 SNEGSKA (reference sequence). The ends lost 2 bases at V and 0 bases at J; junction bases unmatched: 3. This CDR3 region has 15 residues. The CDR3 nucleotides read TGCAGTGCTAGACCGGGACAGGGGACTAACTATGGCTACACCTTC. Protein product: CSARPGQGTNYGYTF.

This clonotype showed up just a few times. CDR3 nucleotides: TGTGCCAGCAGTTTATCCCATGGGGGCCAGTACTTC. Protein product: CASSLSHGGQYF. The chain carries TRBV12-3 or TRBV12-4 and TRBJ2-5; D could derive from TRBD1 or TRBD2 (5 bases each). V lost 2 bases, J lost 10 bases, and 11 bases lay in between. The CDR3 runs 12 residues.

The table lists this clonotype with a few counts. The chain employs TRBV20-1 and TRBJ2-2, with TRBD2 matching over 11 bases. With V trimmed by 0 bases and J by 6 bases, 12 bases remained unmatched. The V gene's germline CDR1 is DFQATT and CDR2 SNEGSKA (reference sequence). The CDR3 sequence is 18 residues long. The CDR3 here is CSARDPSGRIVRAGELFF. The CDR3 DNA is TGCAGTGCTAGAGATCCTAGCGGGAGGATAGTGAGGGCCGGGGAGCTGTTTTTT.

The CDR3, as DNA: TGTGCCAGCAGCCAAGGACTAGCGGGAGTAGTCCCCTACAATGAGCAGTTCTTC. This gives the protein CASSQGLAGVVPYNEQFF. The chain recombines TRBV4-2 with TRBJ2-1; TRBD2 agrees at 12 bases. There are 18 residues in the CDR3. Per germline, CDR1 LGHNA and CDR2 YNFKEQ. The ends lost 1 base at V and 2 bases at J; junction bases unmatched: 6.

At least ten counts were recorded for this clonotype. The rearrangement links TRBV5-1 to TRBJ2-1; tentatively, D is TRBD1 (6 bases). Germline values: CDR1 SGHRS, CDR2 YFSETQ. CDR3 length: 13 residues. Trimming left V 5 bases short and J 9 bases short, with 15 bases between. CDR3 bases: TGCGCCAGCAGACTAACACGGGACACTGAGCAGTTCTTC. Its protein is CASRLTRDTEQFF.

The chain carries TRBV9 and TRBJ2-2; D call uncertain. The CDR3 consists of 12 residues. The germline V gene encodes CDR1 SGDLS and CDR2 YYNGEE. V was shortened by 5 bases and J by 3 bases, with 5 bases between the two germline ends. In DNA form, the CDR3 reads TGTGCCAGCAGGGAAGACACCGGGGAGCTGTTTTTT. It encodes CASREDTGELFF.

This clonotype was seen ten or more times. The V gene is TRBV12-3 or TRBV12-4, the J gene TRBJ2-7, with D possibly TRBD2 on 6 matching bases. V was trimmed by 0 bases and J by 3 bases, leaving 9 bases between them. There are 14 residues in the CDR3. CDR3 sequence reads: CASSLASGSYEQYF. The CDR3 nucleotides read TGTGCCAGCAGTTTAGCTAGCGGCAGCTACGAGCAGTACTTC.